A single sample is the source of the 13 T cell receptor beta chains below, sequenced in a study of blood T cell repertoires in COVID-19. Measured with immunoSEQ multiplex PCR; TCRdb has only the in-frame clones, and not every one. The data show around 380,000 clones, around 84% seen once. Material: peripheral blood. These receptors were collected from a human donor with acute or convalescent COVID-19. The donor label of this sample is uncertain.

The chain employs TRBV27 and TRBJ1-6, with TRBD1 as a possible D gene (5 bases). Trimming took 3 bases from V and 8 from J, leaving 17 bases between them. Germline V gene data show CDR1 as MNHEY and CDR2 as SMNVEV (reference sequence). The CDR3 contains 16 residues. Here the CDR3 reads CASSFLGVGAYSPLHF. The DNA for the CDR3 is TGTGCCAGCAGTTTTCTGGGCGTAGGGGCTTATTCACCCCTCCACTTT.

V gene TRBV4-1 combines with J gene TRBJ2-3; 10 bases agree with TRBD2. Trimming at V came to 4 bases and at J to 3 bases, leaving 4 bases not matched to a gene. This CDR3 is 15 amino acids long. From germline, CDR1 is MGHRA and CDR2 YSYEKL. CDR3 protein: CASSPSGRGTDTQYF. As DNA, the CDR3 is TGCGCCAGCAGCCCTAGCGGGAGAGGGACAGATACGCAGTATTTT.

The chain is built from TRBV11-2 and TRBJ1-3, with D possibly TRBD1 on 6 matching bases. The germline V gene encodes CDR1 SGHAT and CDR2 FQNNGV. The CDR3 loop spans 15 amino acids. V gave up 4 bases and J gave up 4 bases, with 14 bases separating them. The CDR3 bases are TGTGCCAGCAGCTACGTTGGGGGCTTCGGAAACACCATATATTTT. Translating it yields CASSYVGGFGNTIYF.

The V and J genes are TRBV6-6 and TRBJ1-3; 7 positions agree with TRBD1. The CDR3 spans 15 residues. J gave up 4 bases and V 9 bases, and 12 bases lay outside the gene matches. CDR1 and CDR2 (germline): MNHNY, SVGAGI (reference sequence). The CDR3: CASFRSGTVGNTIYF. DNA for the CDR3: TGTGCCAGTTTTCGCTCCGGGACAGTAGGAAACACCATATATTTT.

The chain recombines TRBV19 with TRBJ2-3, with D perhaps TRBD1 (5 bases). The CDR3 loop spans 13 amino acids. Germline lookup yields CDR1 LNHDA and CDR2 SQIVND (reference sequence). The V end was cut by 6 bases, the J end by 2 bases, with 9 bases between. The CDR3 protein is CASRDKNTDTQYF. The CDR3, as DNA: TGTGCCAGTAGGGACAAGAACACAGATACGCAGTATTTT.

The chain joins TRBV19 to TRBJ1-2; 7 bases are a match to TRBD1. Germline V gives CDR1 LNHDA, CDR2 SQIVND (reference sequence). The CDR3 is 14 residues long. V lost 4 bases, J lost 7 bases, and 9 bases stayed unmatched. CDR3 DNA sequence: TGTGCCAGTAGTACCGGACAGGCAACAAGTGGCTACACCTTC. Its translation is CASSTGQATSGYTF.

The chain joins TRBV5-4 to TRBJ2-1; D unclear. Per germline, CDR1 SGHNT and CDR2 YYREEE (reference sequence). V was cut by 0 bases and J by 7 bases, with 11 bases left in between. The CDR3 consists of 14 residues. This CDR3 reads CASSLGLEVNEQFF. The CDR3 nucleotides are TGTGCCAGCAGCTTGGGGCTAGAAGTAAATGAGCAGTTCTTC. The full variable domain, its missing parts supplied by reference TRBV5-4 and TRBJ2-1, is ETGVTQSPTHLIKTRGQQVTLRCSSQSGHNTVSWYQQALGQGPQFIFQYYREEENGRGNFPPRFSGLQFPNYSSELNVNALELDDSALYLCASSLGLEVNEQFFGPGTRLTVL.

This clone was observed a single time. This sequence joins TRBV5-1 and TRBJ2-7; possibly TRBD2 for D (7 bases). Germline V gene lookup returns CDR1 SGHRS and CDR2 YFSETQ. V lost 0 bases, J lost 5 bases, and 12 bases lay in between. The CDR3 contains 14 residues. The CDR3, as DNA: TGCGCCAGCAGCTTGGCCGGGGGGCGCGACGAGCAGTACTTC. Its translation: CASSLAGGRDEQYF. Drawing the rest from reference TRBV5-1 and TRBJ2-7, the complete variable domain is KAGVTQTPRYLIKTRGQQVTLSCSPISGHRSVSWYQQTPGQGLQFLFEYFSETQRNKGNFPGRFSGRQFSNSRSEMNVSTLELGDSALYLCASSLAGGRDEQYFGPGTRLTVT.

The sample holds a few counts of this clone. For the CDR3, the DNA is TGTGCCAGCAGCCCCCTTACAACTAATGAAAAACTGTTTTTT. Residues: CASSPLTTNEKLFF. The genes are TRBV7-9 and TRBJ1-4, with D hard to call. This CDR3 is built from 14 residues. Trimming left V 5 bases short and J 0 bases short, with 7 bases between. In germline, CDR1 is SEHNR, CDR2 FQNEAQ (reference sequence).

This clone was counted once. This sample also contains other DNA sequences that code for the same CDR3. The CDR3 bases are TGTGCCAGCAGCTTGGCCGGGAGAGGGGAGACCCAGTACTTC. It is translated as CASSLAGRGETQYF. The chain combines TRBV5-4 with TRBJ2-5; the D gene is possibly TRBD2 (6 bases). In germline, CDR1 is SGHNT, CDR2 YYREEE (reference sequence). V was clipped by 0 bases and J by 5 bases, with 11 bases between them. This CDR3 has 14 residues.

This sequence joins TRBV6-5 and TRBJ2-7; 8 nucleotides agree with TRBD2. V shed 7 bases and J 2 bases; nucleotides not matched to a gene: 1. The V gene's germline CDR1 is MNHEY and CDR2 SVGAGI. The CDR3 sequence is 12 residues long. CDR3: CASTGGTYEQYF. In DNA, the CDR3 is TGTGCCAGCACGGGGGGGACCTACGAGCAGTACTTC.

This clone appeared a single time. V is TRBV28 and J is TRBJ1-5; the D is unclear. The germline CDR1 and CDR2 sequences are MDHEN and SYDVKM. Trimming took off 3 bases at V and 6 bases at J, with 15 bases between the two ends. This CDR3 is built from 15 residues. The CDR3 loop reads CASSFPGGRGQPQHF. In DNA, the CDR3 is TGTGCCAGCAGTTTCCCAGGAGGCAGAGGTCAGCCCCAGCATTTT. Looking up the rest from reference TRBV28 and TRBJ1-5 gives the full variable domain: DVKVTQSSRYLVKRTGEKVFLECVQDMDHENMFWYRQDPGLGLRLIYFSYDVKMKEKGDIPEGYSVSREKKERFSLILESASTNQTSMYLCASSFPGGRGQPQHFGDGTRLSIL.

CDR3 bases: TGCGCCAGCAGCTTCAGGACAGGGGGAAATTCACCCCTCCACTTT. As protein: CASSFRTGGNSPLHF. The genes are TRBV5-1 and TRBJ1-6, with TRBD1 matching over 10 bases. The CDR3 covers 15 residues. J lost 7 bases, V lost 2 bases, and 3 bases had no gene match. CDR1 is SGHRS and CDR2 is YFSETQ in the germline V gene.